The TCR beta chain described here comes from a study of blood T cell repertoires in COVID-19. Across the study: Acute and convalescent COVID-19 samples came from the United States, Italy and Spain. PBMCs, B-cell-depleted T cells, or T cells were the source of the cDNA or gDNA that made up the material.

This clone was counted between two and nine times. Libraries were prepared by immunoSEQ multiplex PCR; TCRdb keeps only in-frame clonotypes and omits some of them. The repertoire includes roughly 39,000 clones, roughly 85% of them detected once, and roughly 9.7% sits in the top ten. The germline CDR1 and CDR2 sequences are KGHSH and LQKENI. V lost 3 bases to trimming and J lost 5 bases; unmatched junction nucleotides: 6. This CDR3 is 15 amino acids long. Sequenced: peripheral blood. The sequence derives from a human donor in a cohort sampled during active COVID-19. The genes are TRBV18 and TRBJ2-1, with 8 bases lining up with TRBD2. The CDR3 protein is CASSPNGGANNEQFF. CDR3 sequence (DNA): TGTGCCAGCTCACCTAACGGGGGGGCGAACAATGAGCAGTTCTTC. Full variable domain (rest looked up from reference TRBV18 and TRBJ2-1): NAGVMQNPRHLVRRRGQEARLRCSPMKGHSHVYWYRQLPEEGLKFMVYLQKENIIDESGMPKERFSAEFPKEGPSILRIQQVVRGDSAAYFCASSPNGGANNEQFFGPGTRLTVL.